This T cell receptor (beta chain) was captured by sequencing in a study of monozygotic twins with inflammatory bowel disease. Of note for this clonotype: Its matching antigen is unknown.

The study's findings and limits: No separation of different T cell subtypes was possible.

The CDR3 length is 15 residues. Germline CDR1 reads SGHRS; CDR2 reads YFSETQ. Investigators pulled total RNA out of whole blood and did not sort T cells. The team made cDNA by running eight separate reactions for each sample. With the 5' RACE reads reprocessed, TCRdb shows one record per CDR3 protein and no DNA. The sample data list approximately 380,000 distinct CDR3 sequences. The rearrangement links TRBV5-1 to TRBJ2-1. The receptor was derived from a human donor with ulcerative colitis or Crohn's disease, or a healthy co-twin of an affected twin (not recorded which). Source material: blood. Here the CDR3 reads CASSLDQSSYNEQFF.